These 11 T cell receptor beta chains share one sample of origin, sequenced in a study of blood T cells in healthy people across ages. Sample-barcoded 5' priming and a J-beta primer mix drove a second PCR of roughly 6 to 12 cycles. TCRdb reprocessed the 5' RACE reads via MiXCR and lists one record per CDR3 protein. The table has some 690,000 distinct CDR3 sequences, over 20% seen once. The sequencing sample was made of blood. Source of these receptors: a man between 65 and 79 years old in good health.

A few counts support this clonotype. The rearrangement uses TRBV15 and TRBJ2-5; maybe TRBD1 (6 bases). The closer fit of TRBJ2-1 to the DNA end suggests the J call may be wrong. CDR3 length equals 15 residues. Germline loops: CDR1 LNHNV, CDR2 YYDKDF (reference sequence). The CDR3 loop reads CATSRVRGDSVIQFF. The CDR3 DNA reads TGTGCCACCAGCAGAGTCAGGGGTGATAGCGTGATACAGTTCTTC.

The chain uses TRBV6-4 and TRBJ2-1, with a tentative D call TRBD2 (6 bases). The CDR3 is 15 amino acids. The V end lost 5 bases, the J end lost 7 bases, and 18 bases lay between the germline ends. Germline CDR1 and CDR2: MRHNA and SNTAGT. The CDR3 loop is CASSSQHVEGNEQFF. The CDR3 region has the DNA TGTGCCAGCAGTTCCCAGCATGTGGAGGGGAATGAGCAGTTCTTC.

CDR3: CASSGGPNTGELFF. The CDR3 nucleotides are TGTGCCAGCAGTGGGGGTCCGAACACCGGGGAGCTGTTTTTT. V is TRBV12-3 or TRBV12-4 and J is TRBJ2-2, with D perhaps matching TRBD1 or TRBD2 (5 bases each). This CDR3 has 14 amino acids. V lost 5 bases, J lost 0 bases, and 7 bases lay in between.

This clonotype was seen a handful of times. This chain connects TRBV29-1 to TRBJ2-1; D uncertain. Germline values: CDR1 SQVTM, CDR2 ANQGSEA. This CDR3 spans 13 amino acids. Trimming cost V 3 bases and J 6 bases, with 12 bases left between them. The CDR3, as DNA: TGCAGCGTTGACCCCTTGAGTTCCAATGAGCAGTTCTTC. Translation: CSVDPLSSNEQFF.

This clonotype was counted a few times. The V gene is TRBV12-3 or TRBV12-4, the J gene TRBJ2-1; maybe TRBD2 (5 bases). The CDR3 sequence is 14 residues long. V was cut by 6 bases and J by 3 bases, with 12 bases left in between. CDR3 loop: CASRTGAGYNEQFF. CDR3 DNA: TGTGCCAGCAGAACTGGCGCGGGCTACAATGAGCAGTTCTTC.

The J gene is TRBJ1-5, the V gene TRBV6-2 or TRBV6-3, with TRBD1 as a possible D gene (5 bases). CDR1 and CDR2 from the germline V gene are MNHEY and SVGEGT. CDR3 length: 13 residues. The ends were cut back, 5 bases at V and 7 bases at J, with 12 bases in the middle. The DNA of the CDR3 is TGTGCCAGCAGTGGCAGGGTCGACCAGCCCCAGCATTTT. Translation: CASSGRVDQPQHF.

This chain joins TRBV5-1 and TRBJ2-2; 7 bases are a match to TRBD1. This CDR3 comprises 16 residues. V trimming: 7 bases; J trimming: 10 bases; junction bases outside the gene matches: 19. Germline-derived CDR1 and CDR2 are SGHRS and YFSETQ. The CDR3 sequence is CASAPRTTGTGEELFF. The CDR3, as DNA: TGCGCCAGCGCACCCAGAACGACAGGTACAGGGGAGGAGCTGTTTTTT.

This clonotype was detected a few times. The chain links TRBV24-1 to TRBJ2-6; D gene unclear. Trimming took off 7 bases at V and 0 bases at J, with 6 bases between the two ends. The CDR3 spans 14 residues. Looked up from germline, CDR1 is KGHDR and CDR2 is SFDVKD. Here the CDR3 DNA reads TGTGCCACCAGAGGAAGCTCTGGGGCCAACGTCCTGACTTTC. It specifies CATRGSSGANVLTF.

This clonotype was found a few times. The genes are TRBV7-6 and TRBJ1-4; D uncertain. V dropped 4 bases and J dropped 0 bases, with 9 bases sitting between them. CDR1 and CDR2 (germline): SGHVS, FNYEAQ. The CDR3 has 15 amino acids. In DNA form, the CDR3 reads TGTGCCAGCAGCTCTGGAACTACAACTAATGAAAAACTGTTTTTT. Its protein is CASSSGTTTNEKLFF.

As concerns this clonotype: The junction shows a germline mismatch at one end, possibly a read error. V and J are TRBV20-1 and TRBJ1-1; unclear D gene. The CDR3 has 11 amino acids. Germline V gives CDR1 DFQATT, CDR2 SNEGSKA (reference sequence). CDR3 region: CGASPNTEAFF. CDR3 coding DNA: TGCGGTGCTAGCCCTAACACTGAAGCTTTCTTT.

This chain connects TRBV7-9 to TRBJ1-2; D is unresolved. Deletions cut 2 bases from V and 4 bases from J, with 14 bases between. This CDR3 spans 15 amino acids. Per germline, CDR1 SEHNR and CDR2 FQNEAQ (reference sequence). The CDR3 coding sequence is TGTGCCAGCAGCTTACCTGGGTCCGCCTTCTATGGCTACACCTTC. Amino acids: CASSLPGSAFYGYTF.